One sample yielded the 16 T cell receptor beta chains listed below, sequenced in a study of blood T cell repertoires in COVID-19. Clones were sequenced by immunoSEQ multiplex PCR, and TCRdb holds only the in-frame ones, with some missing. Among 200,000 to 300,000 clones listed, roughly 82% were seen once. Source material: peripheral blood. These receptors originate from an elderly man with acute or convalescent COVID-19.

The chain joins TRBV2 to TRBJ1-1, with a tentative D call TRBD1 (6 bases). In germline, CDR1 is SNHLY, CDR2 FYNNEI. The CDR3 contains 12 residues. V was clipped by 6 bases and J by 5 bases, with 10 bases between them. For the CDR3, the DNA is TGTGCCAGCAGGGACAGTCAAACTGAAGCTTTCTTT. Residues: CASRDSQTEAFF.

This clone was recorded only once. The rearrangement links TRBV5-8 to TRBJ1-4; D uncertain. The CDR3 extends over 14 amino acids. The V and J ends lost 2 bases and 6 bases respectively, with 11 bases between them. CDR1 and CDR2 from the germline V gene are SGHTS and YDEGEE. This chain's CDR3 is CASSFPGSDEKLFF. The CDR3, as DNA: TGTGCCAGCAGCTTCCCCGGGTCTGATGAAAAACTGTTTTTT.

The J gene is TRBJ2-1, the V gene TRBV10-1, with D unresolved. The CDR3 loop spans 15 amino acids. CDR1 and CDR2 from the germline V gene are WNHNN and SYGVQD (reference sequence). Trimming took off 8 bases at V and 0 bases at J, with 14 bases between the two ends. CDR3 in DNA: TGCGCCAGCCACTACTACCCGAGCTCCTACAATGAGCAGTTCTTC. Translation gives CASHYYPSSYNEQFF.

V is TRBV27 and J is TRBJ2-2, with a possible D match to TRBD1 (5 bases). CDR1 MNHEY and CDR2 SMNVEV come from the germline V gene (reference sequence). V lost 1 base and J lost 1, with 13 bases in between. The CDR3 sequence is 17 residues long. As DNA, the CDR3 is TGTGCCAGCAGTTTATATGTGGGGCGTGGGAACACCGGGGAGCTGTTTTTT. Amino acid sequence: CASSLYVGRGNTGELFF.

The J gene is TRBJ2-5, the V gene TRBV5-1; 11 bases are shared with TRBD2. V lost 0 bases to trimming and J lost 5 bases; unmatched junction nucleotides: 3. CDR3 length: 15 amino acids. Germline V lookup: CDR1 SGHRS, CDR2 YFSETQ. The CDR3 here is CASSLVSSGRETQYF. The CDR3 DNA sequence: TGCGCCAGCAGCTTGGTGTCTAGCGGGAGGGAGACCCAGTACTTC.

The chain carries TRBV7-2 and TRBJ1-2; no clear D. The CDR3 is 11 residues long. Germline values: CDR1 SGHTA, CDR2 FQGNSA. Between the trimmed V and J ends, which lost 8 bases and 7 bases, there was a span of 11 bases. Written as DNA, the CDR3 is TGTGCCAGCCCCGAGGGAGGTGGCTACACCTTC. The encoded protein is CASPEGGGYTF.

CDR3 residues: CASSLVQANYEQYF. In nucleotides, the CDR3 is TGTGCCAGCAGTTTGGTACAGGCGAACTACGAGCAGTACTTC. The chain joins TRBV28 to TRBJ2-7; maybe TRBD1 (5 bases). The CDR3 totals 14 residues. Germline-derived CDR1 and CDR2 are MDHEN and SYDVKM. V was pared by 3 bases and J by 3 bases, with 12 bases between.

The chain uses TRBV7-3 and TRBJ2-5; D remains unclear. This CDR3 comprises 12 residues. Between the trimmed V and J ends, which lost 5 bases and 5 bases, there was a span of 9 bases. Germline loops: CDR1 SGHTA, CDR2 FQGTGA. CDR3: CASSADAETQYF. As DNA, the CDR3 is TGTGCCAGCAGCGCGGATGCTGAGACCCAGTACTTC.

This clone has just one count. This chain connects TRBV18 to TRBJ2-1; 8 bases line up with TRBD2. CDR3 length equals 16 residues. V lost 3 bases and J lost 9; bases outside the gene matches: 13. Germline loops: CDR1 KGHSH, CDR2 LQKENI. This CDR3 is CASSPTGRAQGGEQFF. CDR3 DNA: TGTGCCAGCTCACCGACCGGGAGGGCCCAGGGAGGTGAGCAGTTCTTC.

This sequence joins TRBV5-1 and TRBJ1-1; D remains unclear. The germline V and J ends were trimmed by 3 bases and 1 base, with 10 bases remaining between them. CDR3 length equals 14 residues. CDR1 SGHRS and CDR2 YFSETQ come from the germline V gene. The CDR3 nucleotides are TGCGCCAGCAGCTGGAGGGAGGGGAACACTGAAGCTTTCTTT. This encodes CASSWREGNTEAFF.

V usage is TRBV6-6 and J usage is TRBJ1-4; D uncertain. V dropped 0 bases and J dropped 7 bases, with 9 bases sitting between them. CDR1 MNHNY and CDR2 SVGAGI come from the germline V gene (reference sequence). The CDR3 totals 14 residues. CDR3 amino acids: CASSYSREAEKLFF. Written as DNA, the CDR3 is TGTGCCAGCAGTTACTCGCGAGAGGCTGAAAAACTGTTTTTT.

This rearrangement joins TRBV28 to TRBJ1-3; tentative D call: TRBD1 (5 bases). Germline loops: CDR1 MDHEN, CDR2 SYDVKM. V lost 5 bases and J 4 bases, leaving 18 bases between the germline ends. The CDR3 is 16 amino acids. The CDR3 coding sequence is TGTGCCAGCAGTCTCAACCCGGGGGGGGGAGGAAACACCATATATTTT. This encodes CASSLNPGGGGNTIYF.

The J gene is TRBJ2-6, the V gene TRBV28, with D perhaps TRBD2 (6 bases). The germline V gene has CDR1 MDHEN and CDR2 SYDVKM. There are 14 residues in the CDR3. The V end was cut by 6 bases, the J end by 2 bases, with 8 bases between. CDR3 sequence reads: CASRGGAGANVLTF. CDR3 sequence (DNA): TGTGCCAGCAGAGGCGGGGCTGGGGCCAACGTCCTGACTTTC.

CDR3 in amino acids: CASSTEGGGRNQPQHF. CDR3 in DNA: TGTGCCAGTAGTACTGAGGGAGGGGGGCGGAATCAGCCCCAGCATTTT. The chain uses TRBV19 and TRBJ1-5; perhaps TRBD1 as D (6 bases). Germline CDR1 reads LNHDA; CDR2 reads SQIVND (reference sequence). The length of the CDR3 is 16 residues. V was trimmed by 4 bases and J by 4 bases, leaving 17 bases between them.

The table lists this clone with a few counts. The CDR3 sequence is CASSRDRVNEQYF. In DNA, the CDR3 is TGCGCCAGCAGCAGGGACAGGGTAAACGAGCAGTACTTC. The V gene is TRBV5-1, the J gene TRBJ2-7, with TRBD1 matching 9 bases. Germline V lookup: CDR1 SGHRS, CDR2 YFSETQ. CDR3 length equals 13 residues. V dropped 4 bases and J dropped 5; count of bases not matched to a gene: 4.

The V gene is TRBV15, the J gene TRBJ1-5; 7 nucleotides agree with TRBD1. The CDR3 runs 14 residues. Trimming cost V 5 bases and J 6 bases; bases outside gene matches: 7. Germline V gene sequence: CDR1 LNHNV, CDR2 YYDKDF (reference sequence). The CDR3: CATSSRQGGQPQHF. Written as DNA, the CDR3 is TGTGCCACCAGCTCCCGACAGGGCGGTCAGCCCCAGCATTTT.